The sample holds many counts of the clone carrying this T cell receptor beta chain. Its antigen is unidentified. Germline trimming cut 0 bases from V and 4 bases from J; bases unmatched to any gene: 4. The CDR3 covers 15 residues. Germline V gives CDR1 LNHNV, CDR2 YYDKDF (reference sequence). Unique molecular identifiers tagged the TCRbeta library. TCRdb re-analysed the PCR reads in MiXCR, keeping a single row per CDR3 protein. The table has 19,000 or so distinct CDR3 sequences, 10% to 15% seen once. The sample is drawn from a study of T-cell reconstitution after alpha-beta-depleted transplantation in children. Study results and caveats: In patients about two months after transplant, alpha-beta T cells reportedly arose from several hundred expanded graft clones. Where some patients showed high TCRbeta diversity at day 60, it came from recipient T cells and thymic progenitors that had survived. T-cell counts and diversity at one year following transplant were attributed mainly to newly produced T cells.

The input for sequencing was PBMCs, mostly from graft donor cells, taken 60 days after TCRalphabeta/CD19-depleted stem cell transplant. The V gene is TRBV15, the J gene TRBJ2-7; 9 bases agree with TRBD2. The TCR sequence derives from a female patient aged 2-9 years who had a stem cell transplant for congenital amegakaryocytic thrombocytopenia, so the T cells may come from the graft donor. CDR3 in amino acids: CATSREGSGSYEQYF. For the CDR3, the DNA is TGTGCCACCAGCAGAGAGGGTAGCGGGAGTTACGAGCAGTACTTC.